A single sample gave rise to the 14 T cell receptor beta chains below, sequenced in a study of cytomegalovirus exposure and HLA in healthy donors. In the PCR, 60 Vbeta and 13 Jbeta primers were used. Sequencing was performed with immunoSEQ multiplex PCR; in TCRdb, only in-frame clones are kept and a portion is missing. The sample includes approximately 85,000 clones, 62% seen only once; the top ten take 5% to 6.5%. The specimen sequenced was PBMCs. These receptors were collected from a woman aged 25 to 39 in good health and CMV-seropositive.

The chain combines TRBV5-1 with TRBJ2-5; D might be TRBD2 (5 bases). The germline V gene has CDR1 SGHRS and CDR2 YFSETQ. Trimming removed 4 bases from V and 5 bases from J, with 21 bases in between. The CDR3 spans 16 residues. In DNA, the CDR3 is TGCGCCAGCAGCCCTATGTTGGTATCAAGAGGGGAGACCCAGTACTTC. This translates into CASSPMLVSRGETQYF.

This clone showed up just a few times. The chain joins TRBV29-1 to TRBJ2-7, with 10 bases that match TRBD1. The CDR3 consists of 12 residues. The V segment lost 6 bases and the J segment 5 bases; nucleotides outside the gene matches: 4. Germline V gives CDR1 SQVTM, CDR2 ANQGSEA. The DNA of the CDR3 is TGCAGCGTAGACAGGGGGCGGAACGAGCAGTACTTC. Protein: CSVDRGRNEQYF.

The chain employs TRBV9 and TRBJ1-1; 11 bases agree with TRBD1. Trimming at V came to 4 bases and at J to 5 bases, leaving 7 bases not matched to a gene. There are 15 residues in the CDR3. Per germline, CDR1 SGDLS and CDR2 YYNGEE. The CDR3 reads CASSPRDRGDTEAFF. CDR3 sequence (DNA): TGTGCCAGCAGCCCTAGGGACAGGGGGGATACTGAAGCTTTCTTT.

This clone showed up just a few times. The rearrangement links TRBV29-1 to TRBJ1-1; 8 bases agree with TRBD1. Germline CDR1 SQVTM, CDR2 ANQGSEA. CDR3 length equals 13 residues. With 7 bases clipped from V and 4 bases from J, the junction kept 8 bases outside the gene matches. The CDR3 DNA sequence: TGCAGCGCCGACAGGGGATCAGGCACTGAAGCTTTCTTT. Its translation is CSADRGSGTEAFF.

The CDR3 region has the DNA TGTGCCAGCAGCGCACAGGGGGCAATTACCGGGGAGCTGTTTTTT. Translation: CASSAQGAITGELFF. V gene TRBV7-2 combines with J gene TRBJ2-2; 9 nucleotides agree with TRBD1. This CDR3 has 15 residues. V dropped 5 bases and J dropped 5; count of bases not matched to a gene: 6. Germline lookup yields CDR1 SGHTA and CDR2 FQGNSA.

The rearrangement joins TRBV6-1 to TRBJ1-4; D ambiguous. The germline V and J ends were trimmed by 3 bases and 8 bases, with 19 bases remaining between them. The CDR3 is 16 residues long. Germline V CDR1 and CDR2: MNHNS, SASEGT. DNA for the CDR3: TGTGCCAGCAGTGATCTTCGGGTAATCGGCAAGGAAAAACTGTTTTTT. Translating gives CASSDLRVIGKEKLFF.

J is TRBJ2-3 and V is TRBV4-3; TRBD2 matches 9 bases. With 0 bases clipped from V and 2 bases from J, the junction kept 6 bases outside the gene matches. The CDR3 consists of 17 residues. From germline, CDR1 is LGHNA and CDR2 YSLEER. CDR3: CASSQDPGLANTDTQYF. CDR3 sequence (DNA): TGCGCCAGCAGCCAAGATCCTGGACTAGCGAACACAGATACGCAGTATTTT.

J is TRBJ1-2 and V is TRBV11-2, with a weak D call TRBD1 (5 bases). Germline lookup yields CDR1 SGHAT and CDR2 FQNNGV. V shed 1 base and J shed 2 bases, with 8 bases lying between them. This CDR3 comprises 14 residues. The DNA for the CDR3 is TGTGCCAGCAGCTTAGTACGACAGAACTATGGCTACACCTTC. This translates into CASSLVRQNYGYTF.

This clone was seen more than once but under ten times. V is TRBV27 and J is TRBJ2-5, with 9 bases identical to TRBD1. The J call is uncertain, as TRBJ2-7 better fits the DNA end. The CDR3 covers 18 residues. The germline V gene has CDR1 MNHEY and CDR2 SMNVEV (reference sequence). The CDR3 protein is CASSSTRPGQGYGYEQYF. CDR3 bases: TGTGCCAGCAGTTCCACTCGTCCGGGACAGGGATATGGGTACGAGCAGTACTTC.

The CDR3 sequence: CATSKGLAGDEQFF. For the CDR3, the DNA is TGTGCCACCAGCAAAGGACTAGCGGGAGATGAGCAGTTCTTC. The chain carries TRBV15 and TRBJ2-1; 13 positions agree with TRBD2. The CDR3 has 14 residues. CDR1 and CDR2 from the germline V gene are LNHNV and YYDKDF (reference sequence). The V segment lost 4 bases and the J segment 8 bases; nucleotides outside the gene matches: 2. The variable domain in full, with the rest retrieved from reference TRBV15 and TRBJ2-1, is DAMVIQNPRYQVTQFGKPVTLSCSQTLNHNVMYWYQQKSSQAPKLLFHYYDKDFNNEADTPDNFQSRRPNTSFCFLDIRSPGLGDTAMYLCATSKGLAGDEQFFGPGTRLTVL.

The chain combines TRBV4-2 with TRBJ1-5, with 10 bases fitting TRBD1. Trimming took 1 base from V and 5 from J; bases not matched to a gene: 11. The length of the CDR3 is 18 residues. Germline CDR1 reads LGHNA; CDR2 reads YNFKEQ. The DNA for the CDR3 is TGTGCCAGCAGCCAAGGTCGGGGGACAGGGGTTAGTGATCAGCCCCAGCATTTT. Amino acid sequence: CASSQGRGTGVSDQPQHF.

The table lists this clone with a count of one. The chain is built from TRBV19 and TRBJ2-1; TRBD1 matches at 9 bases. Germline assignment: CDR1 LNHDA and CDR2 SQIVND (reference sequence). CDR3 size: 14 residues. The J segment lost 7 bases and the V segment lost 10 bases, leaving 11 bases of the junction unmatched. CDR3 protein: CANPGQGTWNEQFF. The CDR3 bases are TGTGCCAACCCGGGACAGGGTACTTGGAATGAGCAGTTCTTC.

This CDR3 is CASSPLGQGNQPQHF. Written as DNA, the CDR3 is TGTGCCAGCAGTCCGCTCGGACAGGGGAATCAGCCCCAGCATTTT. The chain joins TRBV27 to TRBJ1-5, with 9 positions matching TRBD1. The J segment lost 4 bases and the V segment lost 5 bases, leaving 6 bases of the junction unmatched. The CDR3 runs 15 residues. Germline V gene lookup returns CDR1 MNHEY and CDR2 SMNVEV (reference sequence).

The V and J genes are TRBV29-1 and TRBJ1-1; 9 bases are shared with TRBD1. This CDR3 spans 14 amino acids. Germline V gene lookup returns CDR1 SQVTM and CDR2 ANQGSEA. The trim removed 7 bases at V and 5 bases at J, leaving 11 bases unmatched. The CDR3, as DNA: TGCAGCGCCAAAGAACAGGGGGCGCGAACTGAAGCTTTCTTT. Its translation is CSAKEQGARTEAFF.